This TCR beta chain was recorded in a study of T cell repertoires in cytomegalovirus infection. Study-level background: Both CMV infection and a matching HLA type were indicated by public TCR beta signatures. Findings and caveats of the study: HLA-C-restricted, CMV-specific TCR beta clonotypes were dominant ex vivo.

The CDR3 covers 12 residues. V gave up 4 bases and J gave up 8 bases, with 9 bases separating them. Germline V gene sequence: CDR1 LGHDT, CDR2 YNNKEL (reference sequence). MiXCR, run by TCRdb on the reads, gives a single entry per CDR3 protein. The sample has some 560,000 distinct CDR3 sequences, over 35% seen once. Details on this clonotype: Antigen unknown.

Sample: cultured PBMCs, taken from culture after CMV antigen stimulation. The receptor's source is a human donor in good health (CMV status not recorded). Some clones in this sample may be carry-over from other donors' samples. This chain connects TRBV3-1 to TRBJ2-1; no clear D. The CDR3 sequence: CASSPRRHEQFF. In nucleotides, the CDR3 is TGTGCCAGCAGCCCCCGGCGCCATGAGCAGTTCTTC.